The next 16 T cell receptor beta chains were all read from a single sample in a study of tumor-infiltrating lymphocytes in localized non-small cell lung cancer. This table comes from immunoSEQ multiplex PCR, and its TCRdb copy is limited to in-frame clones, with some not included. Among approximately 15,000 clones, about 42% were seen once, and the ten largest hold around 17%. Sequencing was performed on lung tumor tissue. All receptors come from a human donor with non-small cell lung cancer.

V and J are TRBV29-1 and TRBJ2-7; D remains ambiguous. The CDR3 extends over 12 amino acids. V was shortened by 4 bases and J by 0 bases, with 7 bases between the two germline ends. CDR1 is SQVTM and CDR2 is ANQGSEA in the germline V gene. Here the CDR3 reads CSVVVVSYEQYF. CDR3 nucleotide sequence: TGCAGCGTTGTGGTGGTCTCCTACGAGCAGTACTTC.

This chain links TRBV6-5 with TRBJ2-7; D may be TRBD1 (6 bases). The CDR3 runs 14 residues. The V end was cut by 6 bases, the J end by 0 bases, with 12 bases between. Looked up from germline, CDR1 is MNHEY and CDR2 is SVGAGI. Written as DNA, the CDR3 is TGTGCCAGCAGACTACAGGGATCCTCCTACGAGCAGTACTTC. Protein: CASRLQGSSYEQYF.

In its sample, this clone was seen a few times. CDR3 coding DNA: TGTGCCAGCAGTTTACCGACAGGGATGGGAAACACCATATATTTT. Amino acid sequence: CASSLPTGMGNTIYF. The V and J genes are TRBV28 and TRBJ1-3; 7 bases align to TRBD1. V lost 2 bases, J lost 4 bases, and 5 bases stayed unmatched. Germline loops: CDR1 MDHEN, CDR2 SYDVKM. The CDR3 covers 15 residues.

Many counts were recorded for this clone. DNA of the CDR3: TGTGCCAGCTCACCACCTGCGGGGAGGAACACTGAAGCTTTCTTT. This codes for CASSPPAGRNTEAFF. The chain combines TRBV18 with TRBJ1-1; D remains ambiguous. Germline-derived CDR1 and CDR2 are KGHSH and LQKENI. There are 15 residues in the CDR3. V lost 0 bases and J 1 base, leaving 9 bases between the germline ends.

The J gene is TRBJ2-3, the V gene TRBV9; 8 nucleotides match TRBD2. Germline assignment: CDR1 SGDLS and CDR2 YYNGEE. The CDR3 is made up of 14 amino acids. Trimming cost V 4 bases and J 3 bases; bases outside gene matches: 4. The CDR3 sequence is CASSTGLGTDTQYF. CDR3 in DNA: TGTGCCAGCAGCACGGGACTAGGGACAGATACGCAGTATTTT. The full variable domain, with the rest looked up from reference TRBV9 and TRBJ2-3, is DSGVTQTPKHLITATGQRVTLRCSPRSGDLSVYWYQQSLDQGLQFLIQYYNGEERAKGNILERFSAQQFPDLHSELNLSSLELGDSALYFCASSTGLGTDTQYFGPGTRLTVL.

This clone was picked up a small number of times. The chain couples TRBV27 to TRBJ1-1, with D hard to call. The V and J ends lost 3 bases and 1 base respectively, with 6 bases between them. This CDR3 contains 13 residues. The germline V gene has CDR1 MNHEY and CDR2 SMNVEV (reference sequence). The CDR3 DNA sequence: TGTGCCAGCAGTTTTTCAGGGAACACTGAAGCTTTCTTT. Translation: CASSFSGNTEAFF.

This rearrangement joins TRBV25-1 to TRBJ1-4, with D unclear. Germline CDR1 and CDR2: MGHDK and SYGVNS. The CDR3 is made up of 15 amino acids. V was trimmed by 2 bases and J by 3 bases, leaving 10 bases between them. The CDR3 coding sequence is TGTGCCAGCAGTGAAGGGTCCAGCTCTAATGAAAAACTGTTTTTT. This encodes CASSEGSSSNEKLFF.

The rearrangement uses TRBV5-4 and TRBJ2-1; 10 nucleotides match TRBD2. CDR1 is SGHNT and CDR2 is YYREEE in the germline V gene (reference sequence). There are 16 residues in the CDR3. V shed 2 bases and J 2 bases; nucleotides not matched to a gene: 4. The CDR3 reads CASSFERGGAYNEQFF. The DNA of the CDR3 is TGTGCCAGCAGCTTTGAGCGGGGGGGCGCCTACAATGAGCAGTTCTTC.

V gene TRBV6-6 combines with J gene TRBJ1-2; D not certain. The CDR3 totals 12 residues. Trimming took 2 bases from V and 7 from J, leaving 8 bases between them. Germline CDR1 and CDR2: MNHNY and SVGAGI (reference sequence). CDR3: CASSYAESGYTF. Written as DNA, the CDR3 is TGTGCCAGCAGTTACGCAGAATCTGGCTACACCTTC.

The chain's CDR3 is CASVWGQGNTGELFF. DNA of the CDR3: TGTGCCAGCGTGTGGGGACAGGGGAACACCGGGGAGCTGTTTTTT. The chain uses TRBV2 and TRBJ2-2, with 9 bases matching TRBD1. The CDR3 is made up of 15 amino acids. The junction had 5 bases not matched to a gene; V was cut back by 8 bases and J by 1 base. The germline gives CDR1 SNHLY, CDR2 FYNNEI.

This clone has more than one count but fewer than ten. V and J are TRBV5-6 and TRBJ1-6; a weak D match, TRBD1 (5 bases). The CDR3 sequence is 17 residues long. Between the trimmed V and J ends, which lost 2 bases and 7 bases, there was a span of 19 bases. Germline CDR1 is SGHDT and CDR2 is YYEEEE. The CDR3 DNA is TGTGCCAGCAGCTTTGCGGGACGACGGGCGGGGAATTCACCCCTCCACTTT. Its protein product is CASSFAGRRAGNSPLHF.

This clone was counted between two and nine times. V and J are TRBV4-1 and TRBJ2-7; TRBD1 agrees at 8 bases. Germline trimming cut 3 bases from V and 6 bases from J; bases unmatched to any gene: 4. The germline gives CDR1 MGHRA, CDR2 YSYEKL. There are 13 residues in the CDR3. The CDR3 DNA follows: TGCGCCAGCAGCCACCTGGACAGGGCCGAGCAGTACTTC. Amino acid sequence: CASSHLDRAEQYF.

The rearrangement joins TRBV19 to TRBJ1-1; D is ambiguous. The V and J ends lost 7 bases and 8 bases respectively, with 17 bases between them. Germline loops: CDR1 LNHDA, CDR2 SQIVND (reference sequence). CDR3 size: 13 residues. The CDR3 DNA is TGTGCCAGTACCGAAAACAACAAGGAAGAAGCTTTCTTT. It encodes CASTENNKEEAFF.

The chain joins TRBV11-3 to TRBJ2-1, with D possibly matching TRBD1 (5 bases). The CDR3 length is 14 residues. Germline V CDR1 and CDR2: SGHNT, YENEEA. V lost 2 bases and J lost 7, with 12 bases in between. CDR3 amino acids: CASSLNAGKNEQFF. DNA for the CDR3: TGTGCCAGCAGCTTAAACGCAGGGAAGAATGAGCAGTTCTTC.

V usage is TRBV7-8 and J usage is TRBJ1-2; D not resolved. Deletions cut 5 bases from V and 6 bases from J, with 22 bases between. Germline CDR1 SGHVS, CDR2 FQNEAQ. The CDR3 runs 16 residues. In nucleotides, the CDR3 is TGTGCCAGCAGCCCGTGGTCGGAGCCCCCGCATAATGGCTACACCTTC. It is translated as CASSPWSEPPHNGYTF. The full variable domain, completed using reference TRBV7-8 and TRBJ1-2, is GAGVSQSPRYKVAKRGQDVALRCDPISGHVSLFWYQQALGQGPEFLTYFQNEAQLDKSGLPSDRFFAERPEGSVSTLKIQRTQQEDSAVYLCASSPWSEPPHNGYTFGSGTRLTVV.

In the case of this clone: This may be a read error, as it is one base from a much larger clone. The chain couples TRBV2 to TRBJ1-2; the match to TRBD1 covers 8 bases. This CDR3 region has 13 residues. Unmatched junction bases numbered 0, after V lost 6 bases and J lost 0 bases. Per germline, CDR1 SNHLY and CDR2 FYNNEI. Written as DNA, the CDR3 is TGTGCCAGCAGGACAGGGGCTAACTATGGCTACACCTTC. Translating it yields CASRTGANYGYTF.